This paragraph reports one TCR beta chain. The antigen this receptor binds is unknown. Base quality data are lacking; no much larger clone is found one base away. The treatment or condition label on this specimen signifies: around 19 received Ad26.COV2.S at low or high dose, single or two shots; 5 received placebo; per-sample allocation not given. For vaccine and placebo recipients, the sequenced repertoires came from samples collected on day 63 after the first injection. In Cohort 1b, roughly 26 adults aged 18-55 years were enrolled at a single site in Boston, USA, between 29 July and 7 August 2020. As a vaccine, Ad26.COV2.S was a replication-incompetent adenovirus type 26 vector that expressed a prefusion-stabilized SARS-CoV-2 spike protein derived from the original Wuhan strain. This sample is drawn from a study of Ad26.COV2.S vaccination and SARS-CoV-2 variants (dated by TCRdb to the early 2020s). About the study as a whole: Donors in the vaccine arm were drawn from COV1001, a multicentre, randomized, double-blind, placebo-controlled phase I-IIa trial testing Ad26.COV2.S in healthy adults. Ad26.COV2.S was given intramuscularly at 5x10^10 or 1x10^11 viral particles, as a single shot or as two shots 56 days apart. The specificity and breadth of SARS-CoV-2-reactive T cell receptors after Ad26.COV2.S vaccination were assessed by TCRbeta repertoire sequencing. A total of approximately 32 samples were included in the TCR-sequenced set, comprising 19 Ad26.COV2.S vaccine recipients, 5 placebo recipients and 8 SARS-CoV-2 convalescent individuals. Participants in the trial were split at random into five groups of five each, receiving low-dose or high-dose Ad26.COV2.S once or twice, or else placebo on both occasions. Throughout the experiments and outcome assessment, investigators stayed blinded to trial group allocation. What the research found in general, with its limitations: It was noted by the authors that total T cell responses may have been underestimated by the TCR breadth and depth analyses. Higher spike-specific TCR breadth was observed in Ad26.COV2.S recipients than in placebo recipients (P = 0.0014). After vaccination, spike-specific CD8+ and CD4+ T cell responses were reported to show substantial breadth. Vaccine and placebo recipients had similar non-spike TCR breadth, a finding consistent with the vaccine containing only spike. Comparing responses between vaccine doses or regimens was not something the study was powered to do.

TCRbeta CDR3 regions were sequenced with the immunoSEQ Assay. After extraction, genomic DNA underwent amplification by bias-controlled multiplex PCR, followed by high-throughput sequencing. Regarding the original processing steps: Collapsing and filtering of sequences were performed to quantify the absolute abundance of each unique TCRbeta CDR3 region. T cell fraction was estimated by normalizing TCRbeta template counts to usable DNA, which was measured by amplifying reference genes present in all nucleated cells. Repertoire TCRs were annotated as SARS-CoV-2-specific by exact matching of V gene, CDR3 amino acid sequence and J gene to a known reactive TCR set. The reference SARS-CoV-2 TCR set was derived from MIRA and filtered for enrichment in COVID-19-positive ImmuneCODE repertoires, a step that removed public or cross-reactive TCRs. Drawing on the MIRA antigens, annotated TCRs were analysed further at the level of specific ORF or position within ORF. Breadth was defined as the number of annotated unique rearrangements divided by the total number of unique productive rearrangements, and depth was defined as the summed frequency of the annotated unique rearrangements. Two-sided Wilcoxon rank-sum tests were used to compare TCR breadth between groups. Held by TCRdb, this immuneACCESS table contains in-frame sequences only and omits some clones. Under half of the omission traces to an unresolved V gene where checked; the cause of the rest is unknown. The D gene and trimming were derived from the DNA, and the V and J assignments and clone size from that table. The sample table lists roughly 420,000 clones, nearly 90% of them with a count of one. The leading ten clones occupy over 2.5% of the sample.

From the cysteine up to the phenylalanine, the CDR3 has a length of 15 residues. Only the CDR3 DNA is retained, 45 bases long and in frame from the first base. The V end loses 7 bases and the J end loses 6 bases, and a stretch of 19 bases separates them. CDR1 and CDR2, looked up from the germline V gene, are MNHEY and SVGAGI. The source material was peripheral blood, sampled in a trial of Ad26.COV2.S vaccine versus placebo. The receptor chain draws on TRBV6-5 and TRBJ2-1, and perhaps TRBD1 as D gene, on 5 matching bases. The source is a person between 18 and 59 years old who received the Ad26.COV2.S COVID-19 vaccine or a placebo. The CDR3 reads as follows: CASTEGVNPSNEQFF. The DNA sequence is as follows: TGTGCCAGCACCGAAGGGGTGAACCCCTCCAATGAGCAGTTCTTC.